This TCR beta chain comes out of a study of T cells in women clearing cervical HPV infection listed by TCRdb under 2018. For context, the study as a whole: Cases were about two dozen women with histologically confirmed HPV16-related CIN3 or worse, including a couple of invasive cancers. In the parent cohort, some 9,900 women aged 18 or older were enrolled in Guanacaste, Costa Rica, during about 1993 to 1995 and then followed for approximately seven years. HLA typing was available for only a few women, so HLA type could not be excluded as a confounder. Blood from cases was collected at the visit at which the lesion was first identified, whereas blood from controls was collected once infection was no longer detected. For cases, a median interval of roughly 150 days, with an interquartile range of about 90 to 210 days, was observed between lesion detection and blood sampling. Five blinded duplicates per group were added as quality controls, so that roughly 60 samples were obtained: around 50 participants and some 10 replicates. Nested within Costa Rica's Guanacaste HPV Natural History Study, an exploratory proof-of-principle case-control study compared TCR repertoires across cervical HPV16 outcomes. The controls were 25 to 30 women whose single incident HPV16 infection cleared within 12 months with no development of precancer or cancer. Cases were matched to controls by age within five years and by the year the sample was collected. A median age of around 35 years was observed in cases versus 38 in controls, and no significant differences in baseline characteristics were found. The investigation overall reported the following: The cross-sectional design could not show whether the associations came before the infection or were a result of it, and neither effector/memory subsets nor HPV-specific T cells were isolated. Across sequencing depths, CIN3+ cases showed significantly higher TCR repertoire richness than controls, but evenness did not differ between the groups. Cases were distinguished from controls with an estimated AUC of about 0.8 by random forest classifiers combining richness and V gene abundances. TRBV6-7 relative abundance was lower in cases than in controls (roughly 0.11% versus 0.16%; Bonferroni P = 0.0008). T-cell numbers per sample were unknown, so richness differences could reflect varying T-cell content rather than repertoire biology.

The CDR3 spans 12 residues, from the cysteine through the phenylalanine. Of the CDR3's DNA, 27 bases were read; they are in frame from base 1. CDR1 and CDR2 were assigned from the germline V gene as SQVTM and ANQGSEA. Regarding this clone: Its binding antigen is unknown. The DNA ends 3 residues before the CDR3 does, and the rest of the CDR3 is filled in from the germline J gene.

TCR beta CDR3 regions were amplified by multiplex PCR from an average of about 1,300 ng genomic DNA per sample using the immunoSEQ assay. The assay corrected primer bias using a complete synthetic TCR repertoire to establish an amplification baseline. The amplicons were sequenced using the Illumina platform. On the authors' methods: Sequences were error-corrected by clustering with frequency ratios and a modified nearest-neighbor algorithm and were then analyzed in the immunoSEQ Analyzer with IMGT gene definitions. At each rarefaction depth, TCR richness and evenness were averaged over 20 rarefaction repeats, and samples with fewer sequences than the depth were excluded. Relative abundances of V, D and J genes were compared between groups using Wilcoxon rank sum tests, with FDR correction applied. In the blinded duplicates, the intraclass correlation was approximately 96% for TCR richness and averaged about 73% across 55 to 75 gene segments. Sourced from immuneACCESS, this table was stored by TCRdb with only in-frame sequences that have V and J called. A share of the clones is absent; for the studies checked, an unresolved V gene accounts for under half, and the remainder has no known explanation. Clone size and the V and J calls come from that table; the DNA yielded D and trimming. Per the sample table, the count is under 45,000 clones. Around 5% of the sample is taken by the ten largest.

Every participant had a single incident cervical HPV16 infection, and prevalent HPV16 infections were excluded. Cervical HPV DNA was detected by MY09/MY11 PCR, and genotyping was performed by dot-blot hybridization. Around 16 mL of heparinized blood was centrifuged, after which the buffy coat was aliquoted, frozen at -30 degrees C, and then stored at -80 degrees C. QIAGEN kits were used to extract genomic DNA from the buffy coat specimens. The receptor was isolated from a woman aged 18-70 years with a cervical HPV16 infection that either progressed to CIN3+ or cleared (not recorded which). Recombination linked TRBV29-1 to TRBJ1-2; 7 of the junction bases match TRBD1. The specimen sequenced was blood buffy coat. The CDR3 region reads CSATTGRGGYTF. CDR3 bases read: TGCAGCGCAACGACAGGGAGAGGCGGC.